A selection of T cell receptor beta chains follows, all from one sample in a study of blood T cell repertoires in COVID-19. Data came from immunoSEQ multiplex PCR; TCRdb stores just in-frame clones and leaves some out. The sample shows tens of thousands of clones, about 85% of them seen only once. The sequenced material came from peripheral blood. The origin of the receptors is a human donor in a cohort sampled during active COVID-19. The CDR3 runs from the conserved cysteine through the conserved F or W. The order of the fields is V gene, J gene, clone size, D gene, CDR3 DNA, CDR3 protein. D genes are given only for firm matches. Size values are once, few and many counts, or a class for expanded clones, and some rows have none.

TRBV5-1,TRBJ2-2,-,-,TGCGCCAGCAACAACAGGGTCACCGGGGAGCTGTTTTTT,CASNNRVTGELFF
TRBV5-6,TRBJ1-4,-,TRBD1,TGTGCCAGCACTTATATTGGACAGGGCAATGAAAAACTGTTTTTT,CASTYIGQGNEKLFF
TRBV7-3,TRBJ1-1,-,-,TGTGCCAGCAGCCTCCAGTGGAACACTGAAGCTTTCTTT,CASSLQWNTEAFF
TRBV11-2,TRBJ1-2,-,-,TGTGCCAGCAGCCTGACAGAAAACTATGGCTACACCTTC,CASSLTENYGYTF
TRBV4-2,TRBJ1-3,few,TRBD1,TGTGCCAGCAGCCGACAGGGGAGCTCTGGAAACACCATATATTTT,CASSRQGSSGNTIYF
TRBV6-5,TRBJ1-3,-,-,TGTGCCAGCAGTTACTCGACGGGGGGTCGGAACACCATATATTTT,CASSYSTGGRNTIYF
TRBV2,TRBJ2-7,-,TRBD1,TGTGCCAGCAGTGCGGAACAGGGGAGTACCTACGAGCAGTACTTC,CASSAEQGSTYEQYF
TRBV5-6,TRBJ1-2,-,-,TGTGCCAGCAGCTTGGACAGACCTTTCTATGGCTACACCTTC,CASSLDRPFYGYTF
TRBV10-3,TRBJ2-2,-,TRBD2,TGTGCCATCAGTGAGTCCAGCGGGAGGACCGGGGAGCTGTTTTTT,CAISESSGRTGELFF
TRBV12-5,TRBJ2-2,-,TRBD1,TGTGCTAGTGGTTCGGGACAGCAGGCGGGCGGGGAGCTGTTTTTT,CASGSGQQAGGELFF